The clone carrying this TCR beta chain was detected a few times. The target antigen is unknown. 5'RACE primed from the constant segment yielded TCR alpha and TCR beta cDNA libraries bearing sample barcodes and UMIs. TCRdb independently ran MiXCR on the 5' RACE reads; one entry per CDR3 protein. Here the sample spans about 260,000 distinct CDR3 sequences, approximately 8% being singletons. The data belong to a study of T-cell memory formation after mild COVID-19. Whole-study results and caveats: Contracting CD8+ clones were enriched in EMRA, CD4+ mainly in CM and EM. Clones shrinking between day 15 and 85 showed a balanced CD4/CD8 split, and those that grew later tilted toward CD4+. Still unconfirmed is whether the second-wave clones peaking on day 37 recognized SARS-CoV-2.

The CDR3 covers 16 residues. Germline CDR1 reads SGHRS; CDR2 reads YFSETQ. V trimming: 5 bases; J trimming: 2 bases; junction bases outside the gene matches: 10. The sequencing input was PBMCs or a T cell subset sorted from them (not recorded which). This receptor was taken from a man aged 18 to 29 who had mild COVID-19 (a few samples of this study predate the infection). Cell type and time point are not known. This chain connects TRBV5-1 to TRBJ2-3; 8 nucleotides align to TRBD1. The CDR3 protein is CASSRQGTGDTDTQYF. CDR3 nucleotides: TGCGCCAGCAGTAGACAAGGGACAGGAGACACAGATACGCAGTATTTT.